These T cell receptor beta chains were read from a single sample in a study of Graves' ophthalmopathy and Graves' hyperthyroidism. Via MiXCR, TCRdb re-called the multiplex PCR reads, giving one row per CDR3 protein. The sample lists about 620,000 distinct CDR3 sequences, over 20% occurring once. Sequenced sample: peripheral blood. The receptors here all came from a woman under 30 with stable Graves' hyperthyroidism. Some clones in this sample may be carry-over from other donors' samples. Both conserved end residues are part of each CDR3.

V,CDR3
TRBV7-2,CASSPWGEQPQHF
TRBV6-5,CASSYTTGLPQPQHF
TRBV27,CASSSNRLMRSYEQYF
TRBV12-3/TRBV12-4,CASRASQMNTEAFF
TRBV19,CASSIGGAGGTEAFF
TRBV19,CAGGDRGGLGNQPQHF
TRBV20-1,CSASQLRDYPYEQYF
TRBV28,CASSPGLLSGTQYF
TRBV6-5,CASSYADRSYEQYF
TRBV27,CASSFKGPSYEQYF
TRBV28,CASRGSSNQPQHF
TRBV29-1,CSAQTGSEAFF
TRBV11-2,CASILGDGFYEQYF
TRBV4-1,CASSQDPQTQYF
TRBV9,CASSVDLKAEAFF
TRBV11-2,CASRIGTGNTEAFF
TRBV12-3/TRBV12-4,CASSLAEPYTGELFF
TRBV6-5,CASSYGRGNQPQHF
TRBV7-9,CASSWGPNSYEQYF
TRBV28,CASSTGQQHLQETQYF
TRBV7-2,CASSLTSSSYEQYF
TRBV12-3/TRBV12-4,CASRGDGGGYTF
TRBV19,CASSIITRGQPQHF
TRBV5-1,CASSESPQETQYF
TRBV20-1,CSASLGPGLATYEQYF
TRBV5-1,CASSPRDTQDTDTQYF
TRBV12-3/TRBV12-4,CASSLGAEIYNEQFF
TRBV30,CAFFNTGELFF
TRBV6-5,CASGPHNTEAFF
TRBV28,CASSIGGSRGTEAFF
TRBV5-6,CASSLWDPYGYTF
TRBV4-2,CASSQDLAGSNSPLHF
TRBV2,CASSEASNRGHGYTF
TRBV2,CASSDEGGYGYTF
TRBV10-3,CAISDSKTLLEQYF
TRBV12-3/TRBV12-4,CASRAPGKHGYTF
TRBV3-1,CASSQARWDSPLHF
TRBV6-1,CASNRGSSTDTQYF
TRBV3-1,CASSQDPHTGELFF
TRBV6-4,CASSDRVSDTEAFF
TRBV10-3,CAIRETEGNTIYF